The next 32 T cell receptor beta chains were all read from a single sample in a study of blood T cell repertoires in COVID-19. Profiling relied on immunoSEQ multiplex PCR, and the TCRdb table lists in-frame clones only, not all of them. The sample has about 200,000 clones; 83% are singletons. Sequencing was performed on peripheral blood. The source is a woman aged 40 to 49 with active or convalescent COVID-19.

The chain couples TRBV20-1 to TRBJ1-2, with no clear D. Between the trimmed V and J ends, which lost 1 base and 12 bases, there was a span of 6 bases. The CDR3 runs 9 residues. Germline V gives CDR1 DFQATT, CDR2 SNEGSKA (reference sequence). CDR3 sequence reads: CSARGGNTF. The CDR3 coding sequence is TGCAGTGCTAGAGGCGGCAACACCTTC.

J is TRBJ2-1 and V is TRBV4-2; the D gene is possibly TRBD2 (5 bases). Germline V lookup: CDR1 LGHNA, CDR2 YNFKEQ. Trimming removed 0 bases from V and 15 bases from J, with 15 bases in between. The CDR3 is made up of 13 amino acids. The CDR3 DNA follows: TGTGCCAGCAGCCAAGAAAGAGTACGGGATCCGTTCTTC. Its protein product is CASSQERVRDPFF.

The J gene is TRBJ1-2, the V gene TRBV19, with 8 bases identical to TRBD1. V was clipped by 3 bases and J by 4 bases; unmatched bases: 7. The CDR3 sequence is 15 residues long. Germline CDR1 LNHDA, CDR2 SQIVND (reference sequence). The CDR3 reads CASSIGTGQSYGYTF. CDR3 in DNA: TGTGCCAGTAGTATCGGGACAGGCCAATCCTATGGCTACACCTTC. The variable domain in full, completed from reference TRBV19 and TRBJ1-2, reads DGGITQSPKYLFRKEGQNVTLSCEQNLNHDAMYWYRQDPGQGLRLIYYSQIVNDFQKGDIAEGYSVSREKKESFPLTVTSAQKNPTAFYLCASSIGTGQSYGYTFGSGTRLTVV.

This chain uses TRBV12-3 or TRBV12-4 with TRBJ2-1, with 7 bases aligning to TRBD2. The CDR3 covers 13 residues. Trimming cost V 6 bases and J 9 bases; bases outside gene matches: 8. Here the CDR3 reads CASRDSSGGEQFF. In DNA, the CDR3 is TGTGCCAGCAGGGACTCTAGCGGCGGTGAGCAGTTCTTC.

This sequence joins TRBV27 and TRBJ1-1; D not resolved. Trimming cost V 4 bases and J 3 bases, with 9 bases left between them. Germline V gives CDR1 MNHEY, CDR2 SMNVEV (reference sequence). CDR3 length: 13 residues. The CDR3 here is CASSSPWHTEAFF. The CDR3 DNA is TGTGCCAGCAGTTCCCCGTGGCACACTGAAGCTTTCTTT.

The chain recombines TRBV11-2 with TRBJ1-1, with TRBD1 identical over 7 bases. CDR1 is SGHAT, CDR2 FQNNGV, per germline. The V gene end was trimmed by 5 bases and the J gene end by 2 bases; junction bases not matched to a gene: 8. The CDR3 covers 15 residues. The chain's CDR3 is CASSPSGQFNTEAFF. CDR3 in DNA: TGTGCCAGCAGCCCATCGGGACAGTTTAACACTGAAGCTTTCTTT.

In its sample, this clone was seen once. The chain carries TRBV7-9 and TRBJ1-3; D gene unclear. With 1 base removed from V and 0 bases from J, the gap between germline ends came to 7 bases. The germline V gene encodes CDR1 SEHNR and CDR2 FQNEAQ (reference sequence). The CDR3 runs 15 residues. Here the CDR3 reads CASSLGAGSGNTIYF. In DNA form, the CDR3 reads TGTGCCAGCAGCTTAGGAGCAGGCTCTGGAAACACCATATATTTT.

The chain is built from TRBV15 and TRBJ2-7, with 7 bases lining up with TRBD1. This CDR3 has 17 amino acids. After removal of 0 bases from V and 2 bases from J, the junction contained 10 bases not matched to a gene. Germline V CDR1 and CDR2: LNHNV, YYDKDF (reference sequence). DNA for the CDR3: TGTGCCACCAGCAGAGATCTGGGACAGAATCCCGCCTACGAGCAGTACTTC. Its translation is CATSRDLGQNPAYEQYF.

The chain uses TRBV14 and TRBJ1-1; D uncertain. V lost 0 bases, J lost 8 bases, and 7 bases lay in between. Germline values: CDR1 SGHDN, CDR2 FVKESK. CDR3 length: 12 residues. This chain's CDR3 is CASSQESGEAFF. CDR3 in DNA: TGTGCCAGCAGCCAAGAGTCAGGAGAAGCTTTCTTT.

The CDR3 DNA sequence: TGTGCCACAGGGACTAGCGGTCACAATGAGCAGTTCTTC. This codes for CATGTSGHNEQFF. The rearrangement uses TRBV19 and TRBJ2-1; 11 nucleotides align to TRBD2. V shed 10 bases and J 5 bases; nucleotides not matched to a gene: 4. Germline V CDR1 and CDR2: LNHDA, SQIVND (reference sequence). The CDR3 extends over 13 amino acids.

In its sample, this clone was seen once. The chain carries TRBV10-3 and TRBJ2-1; D may be TRBD2 (6 bases). Germline CDR1 ENHRY, CDR2 SYGVKD. V lost 0 bases to trimming and J lost 8 bases, with 20 bases between them. The CDR3 totals 17 residues. The CDR3 is CAISESLASAAGDEQFF. The DNA for the CDR3 is TGTGCCATCAGTGAGTCATTGGCTAGCGCAGCGGGCGATGAGCAGTTCTTC.

CDR3 DNA sequence: TGTGCCAGCAGCTTAGTGGCGGGTACAGTGAACACTGAAGCTTTCTTT. Amino acids: CASSLVAGTVNTEAFF. The chain carries TRBV7-8 and TRBJ1-1; no definite D call. This CDR3 is built from 16 residues. The V gene lost 1 base and the J gene lost 0 bases, with 12 bases spanning the gap. CDR1 and CDR2 (germline): SGHVS, FQNEAQ.

This clone appeared a few times. This sequence joins TRBV11-3 and TRBJ1-2; D gene ambiguous. CDR3 length: 14 amino acids. CDR1 is SGHNT, CDR2 YENEEA, per germline. Trimming left V 1 base short and J 0 bases short, with 6 bases between. CDR3 DNA: TGTGCCAGCAGCTTAGGAGGCACTAACTATGGCTACACCTTC. It is translated as CASSLGGTNYGYTF.

There are a few counts of this clone. The chain has TRBV28 and TRBJ2-3; 10 bases map to TRBD1. The CDR3 runs to 15 residues. V was clipped by 5 bases and J by 3 bases; unmatched bases: 5. The V gene's germline CDR1 is MDHEN and CDR2 SYDVKM. The CDR3 coding sequence is TGTGCCAGCAGTCGGGGACAGGGGTGGACAGATACGCAGTATTTT. Its protein is CASSRGQGWTDTQYF. Based on the CDR3 plus reference TRBV28 and TRBJ2-3, the full variable domain is DVKVTQSSRYLVKRTGEKVFLECVQDMDHENMFWYRQDPGLGLRLIYFSYDVKMKEKGDIPEGYSVSREKKERFSLILESASTNQTSMYLCASSRGQGWTDTQYFGPGTRLTVL.

The V and J genes are TRBV5-1 and TRBJ1-3, with a possible D match to TRBD1 (6 bases). V was pared by 2 bases and J by 3 bases, with 12 bases between. CDR1 is SGHRS, CDR2 YFSETQ, per germline. This CDR3 is 15 amino acids long. In DNA, the CDR3 is TGCGCCAGCAGCTTTGGGGGGGCGCGTGGAAACACCATATATTTT. This gives the protein CASSFGGARGNTIYF.

The V call is TRBV5-6, the J call TRBJ1-2; D is possibly TRBD1 (5 bases). Trimming shortened V by 4 bases and J by 8 bases, and 18 bases separated the two germline ends. Per germline, CDR1 SGHDT and CDR2 YYEEEE. The CDR3 runs to 14 residues. The CDR3 nucleotides are TGTGCCAGCAGCCCGCTGGGCAGGGAGGAAGGCTACACCTTC. Translating it yields CASSPLGREEGYTF. Full variable domain (outside the CDR3, taken from reference TRBV5-6 and TRBJ1-2): DAGVTQSPTHLIKTRGQQVTLRCSPKSGHDTVSWYQQALGQGPQFIFQYYEEEERQRGNFPDRFSGHQFPNYSSELNVNALLLGDSALYLCASSPLGREEGYTFGSGTRLTVV.

This chain uses TRBV7-8 with TRBJ1-6; D not resolved. The germline V gene encodes CDR1 SGHVS and CDR2 FQNEAQ. V shed 5 bases and J shed 11 bases, with 16 bases lying between them. CDR3 length: 14 amino acids. CDR3 sequence reads: CASSARGSRAPLHF. The CDR3 coding sequence is TGTGCCAGCAGCGCCCGGGGTTCTAGAGCACCCCTCCACTTT.

V is TRBV6-6 and J is TRBJ1-4; possibly TRBD1 for D (6 bases). The CDR3 runs to 16 residues. Trimming removed 5 bases from V and 0 bases from J, with 13 bases in between. Germline lookup yields CDR1 MNHNY and CDR2 SVGAGI (reference sequence). CDR3 in DNA: TGTGCCAGCAGTCATCAGGACAGAACAACTAATGAAAAACTGTTTTTT. Translation: CASSHQDRTTNEKLFF.

This CDR3 reads CASSIKRGPRSGTQYF. CDR3 in DNA: TGTGCCAGTAGTATTAAGCGGGGGCCCAGGAGTGGTACGCAGTATTTT. The chain couples TRBV19 to TRBJ2-3; 8 nucleotides match TRBD2. The CDR3 contains 16 residues. V trimming: 3 bases; J trimming: 8 bases; junction bases outside the gene matches: 13. CDR1 is LNHDA and CDR2 is SQIVND in the germline V gene (reference sequence).

The chain recombines TRBV3-1 (or the pseudogene TRBV3-2) with TRBJ2-5, with TRBD2 matching 7 bases. The CDR3 runs 15 residues. Germline loops: CDR1 LGHDT, CDR2 YNNKEL (reference sequence). V was clipped by 3 bases and J by 6 bases; unmatched bases: 10. For the CDR3, the DNA is TGTGCCAGCAGCCAGACCCAACCGGGACTAAAGACCCAGTACTTC. Translation gives CASSQTQPGLKTQYF.

The rearrangement joins TRBV6-2 or TRBV6-3 to TRBJ2-5, with a possible D match to TRBD2 (5 bases). Trimming removed 6 bases from V and 5 bases from J, with 13 bases in between. Germline assignment: CDR1 MNHEY and CDR2 SVGEGT. The CDR3 totals 13 residues. The DNA for the CDR3 is TGTGCCAGCAGCGGGCCGGGGTGGGAGACCCAGTACTTC. Translating it yields CASSGPGWETQYF.

This clone was recorded once. Mismatch with germline at one junction end may stem from a read error. The chain employs TRBV10-3 and TRBJ1-1, with TRBD1 identical over 10 bases. The length of the CDR3 is 14 residues. In germline, CDR1 is ENHRY, CDR2 SYGVKD. The CDR3 DNA sequence: TGTGCCATCAGACCGACAGGGGGCGGGACTGGAGCTTTCTTT. It yields the protein CAIRPTGGGTGAFF.

This chain uses TRBV25-1 with TRBJ2-3, with 11 bases aligning to TRBD2. With 2 bases clipped from V and 0 bases from J, the junction kept 4 bases outside the gene matches. The CDR3 contains 17 residues. Germline V gene sequence: CDR1 MGHDK, CDR2 SYGVNS. The CDR3 loop is CASSEGRLAGSTDTQYF. The CDR3 nucleotides are TGTGCCAGCAGTGAAGGAAGACTAGCGGGGAGCACAGATACGCAGTATTTT.

The V and J genes are TRBV29-1 and TRBJ2-7, with 8 bases that match TRBD2. Germline values: CDR1 SQVTM, CDR2 ANQGSEA. This CDR3 contains 19 residues. V shed 7 bases and J 6 bases; nucleotides not matched to a gene: 29. Here the CDR3 reads CSAVTGRTATFGRAREQYF. The CDR3 DNA reads TGCAGCGCAGTAACCGGGAGGACCGCGACGTTCGGGAGGGCCCGCGAGCAGTACTTC.

V is TRBV28 and J is TRBJ2-7; the match to TRBD1 covers 8 bases. CDR1 MDHEN and CDR2 SYDVKM come from the germline V gene. V was clipped by 3 bases and J by 4 bases; unmatched bases: 5. The CDR3 is made up of 14 amino acids. CDR3 loop: CASSFRTGQYEQYF. In nucleotides, the CDR3 is TGTGCCAGCAGTTTCCGGACAGGGCAATACGAGCAGTACTTC.

V gene TRBV6-5 combines with J gene TRBJ2-2; 8 bases agree with TRBD2. CDR3 size: 15 residues. J was trimmed by 5 bases and V by 8 bases; bases with no gene match: 10. The germline CDR1 and CDR2 sequences are MNHEY and SVGAGI. CDR3 amino acids: CASLGGGLETGELFF. The DNA for the CDR3 is TGTGCCAGCCTGGGCGGGGGGCTTGAAACCGGGGAGCTGTTTTTT.

This clone was detected once. The chain recombines TRBV7-2 with TRBJ2-2; 9 bases fit TRBD1. The V and J ends lost 4 bases and 4 bases, in that order; junction bases with no gene match: 7. From germline, CDR1 is SGHTA and CDR2 FQGNSA. This CDR3 is 16 amino acids long. CDR3 residues: CASSSAGTGTTGELFF. DNA for the CDR3: TGTGCCAGCAGCTCGGCCGGGACAGGGACCACCGGGGAGCTGTTTTTT.

This sequence joins TRBV4-3 and TRBJ2-1; a weak D match, TRBD2 (7 bases). This CDR3 spans 15 amino acids. Trimming shortened V by 6 bases and J by 6 bases, and 18 bases separated the two germline ends. In germline, CDR1 is LGHNA, CDR2 YSLEER. Here the CDR3 DNA reads TGCGCCAGCAGTTTGGGGGGGGGCAGAACCAATGAGCAGTTCTTC. Its protein is CASSLGGGRTNEQFF.

The V call is TRBV29-1, the J call TRBJ2-2; TRBD1 agrees at 11 bases. Germline CDR1 reads SQVTM; CDR2 reads ANQGSEA. The CDR3 sequence is 18 residues long. Trimming cost V 6 bases and J 4 bases; bases outside gene matches: 16. The chain's CDR3 is CSVKVRDRGSYLTGELFF. CDR3 DNA sequence: TGCAGCGTGAAGGTGAGGGACAGGGGGTCCTATCTCACCGGGGAGCTGTTTTTT.

V usage is TRBV5-6 and J usage is TRBJ2-7; TRBD1 matches at 8 bases. Germline assignment: CDR1 SGHDT and CDR2 YYEEEE. V was clipped by 1 base and J by 4 bases; unmatched bases: 7. This CDR3 is built from 15 residues. The CDR3 region is CASSLPGGDGYEQYF. CDR3 nucleotides: TGTGCCAGCAGCTTGCCAGGGGGCGATGGGTACGAGCAGTACTTC.

The chain couples TRBV7-2 to TRBJ1-2; 8 bases are shared with TRBD1. The CDR3 has 15 amino acids. The junction had 4 bases not matched to a gene; V was cut back by 0 bases and J by 4 bases. In germline, CDR1 is SGHTA, CDR2 FQGNSA. The CDR3 DNA reads as TGTGCCAGCAGCTTAGCCGGGACAGGACTCTATGGCTACACCTTC. Amino acids: CASSLAGTGLYGYTF.

The V and J genes are TRBV7-2 and TRBJ2-1; 8 bases are a match to TRBD1. CDR1 and CDR2 from the germline V gene are SGHTA and FQGNSA. The V gene end was trimmed by 8 bases and the J gene end by 6 bases; junction bases not matched to a gene: 12. This CDR3 is built from 15 residues. CDR3 amino acids: CASAPRTGWSNEQFF. The DNA of the CDR3 is TGTGCCAGCGCCCCACGGACAGGGTGGAGCAATGAGCAGTTCTTC.